These 20 T cell receptor beta chains originate from one sample sequenced in a study of T cells in Graves' hyperthyroidism and ophthalmopathy. There were TCR beta CDR3 regions amplified from RNA transcripts. TCR CDR3 underwent first-round RT-PCR with the HTBI primer set. One entry per CDR3 protein, called by TCRdb with MiXCR from the multiplex PCR reads. The sample has around 23,000 distinct CDR3 sequences, under 55% seen once. The sequencing input was blood. These TCRs come from a woman aged 40 to 55 with Graves' hyperthyroidism that later progressed to Graves' ophthalmopathy.

V gene TRBV7-9 combines with J gene TRBJ2-7, with 9 bases aligning to TRBD2. Germline lookup yields CDR1 SEHNR and CDR2 FQNEAQ (reference sequence). Germline trimming cut 1 base from V and 3 bases from J; bases unmatched to any gene: 4. The CDR3 is made up of 15 amino acids. CDR3 sequence (DNA): TGTGCCAGCAGCTTAGTTGGGACTAGCCGCTACGAGCAGTACGTC. Translation: CASSLVGTSRYEQYV.

This sequence joins TRBV5-6 and TRBJ2-7; 8 bases agree with TRBD1. With V trimmed by 4 bases and J by 6 bases, 6 bases remained unmatched. Germline V CDR1 and CDR2: SGHDT, YYEEEE. This CDR3 region has 13 residues. The CDR3, as DNA: TGTGCCAGCAGCCCCGGACAGGGTGGCGAGCAGTACTTC. Translation: CASSPGQGGEQYF.

This clonotype was seen repeatedly, ten times or more. The V call is TRBV5-1, the J call TRBJ2-1, with D possibly matching TRBD1 (5 bases). The CDR3 is made up of 12 amino acids. Germline V CDR1 and CDR2: SGHRS, YFSETQ. V dropped 4 bases and J dropped 7 bases, with 9 bases sitting between them. The CDR3 region is CASSIGENEQFF. The CDR3 nucleotides read TGCGCCAGCAGCATAGGGGAAAATGAGCAGTTCTTC.

The J gene is TRBJ2-7, the V gene TRBV19; no firm D call. Germline values: CDR1 LNHDA, CDR2 SQIVND (reference sequence). Trimming took off 5 bases at V and 0 bases at J, with 14 bases between the two ends. The length of the CDR3 is 15 residues. The CDR3 DNA sequence: TGTGCCAGTAGTGCTTCACAAGACCCCTCCTACGAGCAGTACTTC. Its protein product is CASSASQDPSYEQYF.

CDR3 in amino acids: CSARDRDRNYGYTF. CDR3 bases: TGCAGTGCTAGAGATCGTGACAGGAACTATGGCTACACCTTC. The chain combines TRBV20-1 with TRBJ1-2; possibly TRBD1 for D (6 bases). The V end was cut by 0 bases, the J end by 2 bases, with 10 bases between. There are 14 residues in the CDR3. Germline CDR1 reads DFQATT; CDR2 reads SNEGSKA (reference sequence).

The J gene is TRBJ1-2, the V gene TRBV2, with D unresolved. This CDR3 contains 12 residues. Trimming took off 5 bases at V and 2 bases at J, with 6 bases between the two ends. Per the germline V gene, CDR1 is SNHLY and CDR2 is FYNNEI. The CDR3 is CASSTKNYGYTF. The CDR3 nucleotides read TGTGCCAGCAGTACCAAGAACTATGGCTACACCTTC.

J is TRBJ2-7 and V is TRBV2; D is unresolved. Germline lookup yields CDR1 SNHLY and CDR2 FYNNEI. Trimming took 1 base from V and 7 from J, leaving 5 bases between them. This CDR3 is 11 amino acids long. This CDR3 reads CASSEDLEQYF. CDR3 nucleotides: TGTGCCAGCAGTGAAGACCTTGAGCAGTACTTC.

The chain has TRBV15 and TRBJ2-7; D may be TRBD1 or TRBD2 (6 bases each). From germline, CDR1 is LNHNV and CDR2 YYDKDF (reference sequence). The CDR3 sequence is 15 residues long. V lost 8 bases, J lost 1 base, and 18 bases lay in between. CDR3 residues: CATAKGGGTSYEQYF. CDR3 DNA: TGTGCCACCGCGAAAGGGGGTGGGACTTCCTACGAGCAGTACTTC.

This clonotype rates as medium-sized (0.01 to 0.1%). The chain recombines TRBV20-1 with TRBJ2-3; either TRBD1 or TRBD2 may supply D (5 bases each). CDR1 and CDR2 (germline): DFQATT, SNEGSKA (reference sequence). V lost 6 bases and J lost 0, with 10 bases in between. The CDR3 runs to 13 residues. The DNA for the CDR3 is TGCAGTGCAGGGACGCCGAGCACAGATACGCAGTATTTT. Amino acid sequence: CSAGTPSTDTQYF.

By its share, this clonotype is medium-sized. The CDR3 DNA is TGTGCCAGCAGCCCCCTCCGGGACAGGTCCTACGAGCAGTACTTC. Its translation: CASSPLRDRSYEQYF. V is TRBV7-6 and J is TRBJ2-7; TRBD1 matches 8 bases. The germline V gene has CDR1 SGHVS and CDR2 FNYEAQ. Losses at the gene ends were 5 bases for V and 1 base for J; bases not matched to a gene: 7. The CDR3 loop spans 15 amino acids. The complete variable domain, with remaining parts taken from reference TRBV7-6 and TRBJ2-7, reads GAGVSQSPRYKVTKRGQDVALRCDPISGHVSLYWYRQALGQGPEFLTYFNYEAQQDKSGLPNDRFSAERPEGSISTLTIQRTEQRDSAMYRCASSPLRDRSYEQYFGPGTRLTVT.

This clonotype has ten or more counts. The chain is built from TRBV5-8 and TRBJ1-1; no reliable D call. Germline CDR1 reads SGHTS; CDR2 reads YDEGEE. The CDR3 consists of 14 residues. V was shortened by 7 bases and J by 4 bases, with 17 bases between the two germline ends. The CDR3 reads CASVIRQFFTEAFF. In nucleotides, the CDR3 is TGTGCCAGCGTTATCCGCCAATTTTTCACTGAAGCTTTCTTT.

The chain has TRBV20-1 and TRBJ2-7; 7 bases align to TRBD2. The J segment lost 9 bases and the V segment lost 6 bases, leaving 17 bases of the junction unmatched. Germline V gene lookup returns CDR1 DFQATT and CDR2 SNEGSKA (reference sequence). The CDR3 has 14 amino acids. The DNA for the CDR3 is TGCAGTGCCCCTCGTGGGGGAGGGACGTCAATGCAGTACTTC. It is translated as CSAPRGGGTSMQYF.

This clonotype was found many times. V gene TRBV6-4 combines with J gene TRBJ2-2; TRBD2 matches at 7 bases. The V gene end was trimmed by 0 bases and the J gene end by 8 bases; junction bases not matched to a gene: 0. The CDR3 has 13 amino acids. Germline V gene lookup returns CDR1 MRHNA and CDR2 SNTAGT. As DNA, the CDR3 is TGTGCCAGCAGTGACTCGGGACTAGGGGAGCTGTTTTTT. Translation: CASSDSGLGELFF.

Regarding this clonotype: Being one base from a much bigger clone, this may be a read error. CDR3 sequence: CASSRQARSGYAF. In DNA, the CDR3 is TGTGCCAGCAGTAGACAGGCCAGGAGTGGCTACGCCTTC. The chain carries TRBV6-1 and TRBJ1-2; possibly TRBD1 for D (6 bases). The CDR3 extends over 13 amino acids. Germline values: CDR1 MNHNS, CDR2 SASEGT.

The chain combines TRBV2 with TRBJ2-1, with D possibly TRBD1 on 5 matching bases. CDR1 is SNHLY, CDR2 FYNNEI, per germline. This CDR3 is 12 amino acids long. The ends were cut back, 1 base at V and 8 bases at J, with 6 bases in the middle. The CDR3 DNA is TGTGCCAGCAGTGAAGGGGGCTATGAGCAGTTCTTC. Translating gives CASSEGGYEQFF.

This clonotype was seen a few times. The chain has TRBV5-1 and TRBJ1-5; D is possibly TRBD1 (6 bases). In germline, CDR1 is SGHRS, CDR2 YFSETQ. V was trimmed by 1 base and J by 3 bases, leaving 11 bases between them. This CDR3 is built from 15 residues. CDR3 in DNA: TGCGCCAGCAGCTTGACAGGGAGCTACAATCAGCCCCAGCATTTT. Translating gives CASSLTGSYNQPQHF.

CDR3 sequence: CATDILAVRETQHF. The CDR3 DNA reads as TGTGCCACCGACATACTAGCGGTAAGGGAGACCCAGCATTTT. The chain recombines TRBV10-3 with TRBJ1-5; the D is unclear. There are 14 residues in the CDR3. The germline V and J ends were trimmed by 10 bases and 11 bases, with 24 bases remaining between them. Germline assignment: CDR1 ENHRY and CDR2 SYGVKD.

V usage is TRBV7-8 and J usage is TRBJ2-1; tentatively, D is TRBD1 (7 bases). CDR3 length equals 17 residues. Germline-derived CDR1 and CDR2 are SGHVS and FQNEAQ. The V and J ends lost 0 bases and 4 bases respectively, with 16 bases between them. The chain's CDR3 is CASSLAFGQGGYNEQFF. For the CDR3, the DNA is TGTGCCAGCAGCTTAGCTTTTGGGCAGGGGGGTTACAATGAGCAGTTCTTC.

This chain's CDR3 is CSATTGLAGYNEQFF. The CDR3 region has the DNA TGCAGTGCTACCACGGGACTAGCGGGTTATAATGAGCAGTTCTTC. The V gene is TRBV20-1, the J gene TRBJ2-1; 12 positions match TRBD2. The germline V gene encodes CDR1 DFQATT and CDR2 SNEGSKA (reference sequence). J gave up 7 bases and V 4 bases, and 8 bases lay outside the gene matches. The CDR3 sequence is 15 residues long.

V usage is TRBV19 and J usage is TRBJ2-1, with TRBD1 as a possible D gene (5 bases). V was shortened by 3 bases and J by 2 bases, with 11 bases between the two germline ends. In germline, CDR1 is LNHDA, CDR2 SQIVND (reference sequence). The CDR3 runs 15 residues. The CDR3: CASSIKDSPYNEQFF. The CDR3 bases are TGTGCCAGTAGTATTAAAGACAGCCCCTACAATGAGCAGTTCTTC.